The present T cell receptor (beta chain) was sequenced within a study of T cells in Graves' hyperthyroidism and ophthalmopathy. V lost 1 base and J lost 5; bases outside the gene matches: 5. The CDR3 is 18 residues long. CDR1 LNHDA and CDR2 SQIVND come from the germline V gene (reference sequence). RNA transcripts were the template for amplifying TCR beta CDR3 regions. Initially, a first-round RT-PCR of the TCR CDR3 employed the HTBI primer set. TCRdb re-derived calls from the multiplex PCR reads in MiXCR, one entry per CDR3 protein. The sample gives approximately 620,000 distinct CDR3 sequences, around 16% of which show up once; 3% to 4% is in the top ten. This clonotype was picked up a small number of times. Its specificity is unknown. Regarding the study as a whole: Most thyroid clonotypes with frequency above 0.001 were detected in blood. It was a median around 6 months before onset that the model predicted ophthalmopathy.

The chain uses TRBV19 and TRBJ2-1; 16 bases fit TRBD2. The sequenced sample consisted of blood. The clonotype originates from a woman between 40 and 55 years old with Graves' ophthalmopathy. CDR3 sequence: CASSIGGTSGRANNEQFF. As DNA, the CDR3 is TGTGCCAGTAGTATAGGGGGGACTAGCGGGAGGGCGAACAATGAGCAGTTCTTC. The full variable domain, its missing parts supplied by reference TRBV19 and TRBJ2-1, is DGGITQSPKYLFRKEGQNVTLSCEQNLNHDAMYWYRQDPGQGLRLIYYSQIVNDFQKGDIAEGYSVSREKKESFPLTVTSAQKNPTAFYLCASSIGGTSGRANNEQFFGPGTRLTVL.